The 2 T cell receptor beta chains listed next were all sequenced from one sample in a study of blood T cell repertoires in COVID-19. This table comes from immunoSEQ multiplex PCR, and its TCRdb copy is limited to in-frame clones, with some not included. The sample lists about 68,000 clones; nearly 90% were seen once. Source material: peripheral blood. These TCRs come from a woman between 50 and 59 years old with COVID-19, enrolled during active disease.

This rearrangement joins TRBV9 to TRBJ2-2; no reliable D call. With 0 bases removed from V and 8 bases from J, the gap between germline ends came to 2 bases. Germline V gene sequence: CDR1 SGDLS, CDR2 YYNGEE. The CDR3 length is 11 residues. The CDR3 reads CASSVAGELFF. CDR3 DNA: TGTGCCAGCAGCGTAGCTGGGGAGCTGTTTTTT.

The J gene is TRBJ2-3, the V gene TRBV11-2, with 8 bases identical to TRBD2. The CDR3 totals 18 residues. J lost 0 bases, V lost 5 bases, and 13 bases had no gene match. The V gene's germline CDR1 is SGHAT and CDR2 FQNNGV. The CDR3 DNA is TGTGCCAGCAGCGAATCTGGACTAGCCCCTTTTAGCACAGATACGCAGTATTTT. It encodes CASSESGLAPFSTDTQYF.